One and the same sample provided the 22 T cell receptor beta chains below, sequenced in a study of blood T cell repertoires in COVID-19. Profiling relied on immunoSEQ multiplex PCR, and the TCRdb table lists in-frame clones only, not all of them. Of approximately 90,000 clones listed, 80% are singletons. Input material: peripheral blood. Source of these receptors: a woman aged 80 or over with acute or convalescent COVID-19.

The rearrangement uses TRBV5-1 and TRBJ1-1; 11 bases align to TRBD1. The V gene's germline CDR1 is SGHRS and CDR2 YFSETQ. The V gene end was trimmed by 4 bases and the J gene end by 1 base; junction bases not matched to a gene: 6. The length of the CDR3 is 16 residues. The DNA for the CDR3 is TGCGCCAGCAGCATACGGACAGGGGGCAAGAACACTGAAGCTTTCTTT. Protein product: CASSIRTGGKNTEAFF.

The chain combines TRBV4-2 with TRBJ2-7; 11 nucleotides match TRBD2. The V and J ends lost 1 base and 3 bases, in that order; junction bases with no gene match: 8. The CDR3 extends over 17 amino acids. CDR1 and CDR2 (germline): LGHNA, YNFKEQ. CDR3 nucleotides: TGTGCCAGCAGCCAAGGGGGGACTAGCGGAGCCGTCTACGAGCAGTACTTC. Its protein product is CASSQGGTSGAVYEQYF.

The rearrangement links TRBV19 to TRBJ2-2; the match to TRBD2 covers 11 bases. The CDR3 loop spans 15 amino acids. Germline assignment: CDR1 LNHDA and CDR2 SQIVND (reference sequence). After removal of 8 bases from V and 3 bases from J, the junction contained 5 bases not matched to a gene. The CDR3 protein is CASCGTSGYTGELFF. The CDR3 DNA is TGTGCCAGTTGCGGGACTAGCGGATACACCGGGGAGCTGTTTTTT.

This sequence joins TRBV5-1 and TRBJ2-1; the D gene is possibly TRBD2 (6 bases). The germline V and J ends were trimmed by 4 bases and 1 base, with 21 bases remaining between them. The CDR3 totals 18 residues. Germline V gene lookup returns CDR1 SGHRS and CDR2 YFSETQ. The CDR3: CASSKAGKAGQSYNEQFF. The CDR3 nucleotides are TGCGCCAGCAGCAAAGCAGGGAAAGCGGGTCAATCCTACAATGAGCAGTTCTTC. Together with reference TRBV5-1 and TRBJ2-1, the CDR3 gives the full variable domain: KAGVTQTPRYLIKTRGQQVTLSCSPISGHRSVSWYQQTPGQGLQFLFEYFSETQRNKGNFPGRFSGRQFSNSRSEMNVSTLELGDSALYLCASSKAGKAGQSYNEQFFGPGTRLTVL.

The chain's CDR3 is CSASPHNNEQFF. The CDR3, as DNA: TGCAGTGCTAGTCCCCACAACAATGAGCAGTTCTTC. The chain recombines TRBV20-1 with TRBJ2-1; no firm D call. Trimming stripped 3 bases from V and 5 bases from J, with 8 bases between. This CDR3 is 12 amino acids long. Germline V lookup: CDR1 DFQATT, CDR2 SNEGSKA (reference sequence).

This clone was recorded many times. This rearrangement joins TRBV19 to TRBJ2-7; D perhaps matches TRBD1 (5 bases). Germline values: CDR1 LNHDA, CDR2 SQIVND (reference sequence). Trimming left V 2 bases short and J 2 bases short, with 10 bases between. There are 14 residues in the CDR3. The CDR3 is CASSISQGAYEQYF. The CDR3 DNA reads TGTGCCAGTAGTATATCCCAGGGCGCCTACGAGCAGTACTTC.

This chain joins TRBV28 and TRBJ2-1, with 11 bases matching TRBD1. This CDR3 region has 16 residues. V lost 4 bases, J lost 5 bases, and 7 bases stayed unmatched. The germline V gene has CDR1 MDHEN and CDR2 SYDVKM. CDR3 loop: CASSSSGTGGNNEQFF. The CDR3 DNA sequence: TGTGCCAGCAGTTCGTCCGGGACAGGGGGGAACAATGAGCAGTTCTTC. Using reference TRBV28 and TRBJ2-1 for the parts outside the CDR3, the full variable domain is DVKVTQSSRYLVKRTGEKVFLECVQDMDHENMFWYRQDPGLGLRLIYFSYDVKMKEKGDIPEGYSVSREKKERFSLILESASTNQTSMYLCASSSSGTGGNNEQFFGPGTRLTVL.

The J gene is TRBJ2-3, the V gene TRBV19, with D tentatively TRBD2 (5 bases). V was shortened by 9 bases and J by 2 bases, with 24 bases between the two germline ends. CDR3 length equals 17 residues. The germline V gene encodes CDR1 LNHDA and CDR2 SQIVND (reference sequence). The DNA of the CDR3 is TGTGCCAGCCAAAGGGTGGCTAGCAGGTCATACACAGATACGCAGTATTTT. Protein: CASQRVASRSYTDTQYF. Full variable domain (missing parts from reference TRBV19 and TRBJ2-3): DGGITQSPKYLFRKEGQNVTLSCEQNLNHDAMYWYRQDPGQGLRLIYYSQIVNDFQKGDIAEGYSVSREKKESFPLTVTSAQKNPTAFYLCASQRVASRSYTDTQYFGPGTRLTVL.

This chain links TRBV2 with TRBJ1-2, with D perhaps matching TRBD1 (6 bases). The ends were cut back, 8 bases at V and 7 bases at J, with 20 bases in the middle. The CDR3 covers 14 residues. The germline gives CDR1 SNHLY, CDR2 FYNNEI. This chain's CDR3 is CASGGRGRFSGYTF. As DNA, the CDR3 is TGTGCCAGCGGGGGGAGGGGGAGATTCTCTGGCTACACCTTC.

A few counts support this clone. CDR3 nucleotides: TGTGCCAGCAGCACTGGGGGGGGTTTAAACTATGGCTACACCTTC. Amino acid sequence: CASSTGGGLNYGYTF. The chain employs TRBV3-1 (or the pseudogene TRBV3-2) and TRBJ1-2; D perhaps matches TRBD1 (5 bases). Germline loops: CDR1 LGHDT, CDR2 YNNKEL (reference sequence). The CDR3 is 15 amino acids. V was cut by 5 bases and J by 2 bases, with 15 bases left in between.

With regard to this clone: Other DNA sequences from this sample encode an identical CDR3 as well. The V and J genes are TRBV5-1 and TRBJ2-7; 9 positions match TRBD1. This CDR3 has 15 residues. The trim removed 0 bases at V and 4 bases at J, leaving 5 bases unmatched. Per the germline V gene, CDR1 is SGHRS and CDR2 is YFSETQ. DNA for the CDR3: TGCGCCAGCAGCTTGGCCGGGACAGGGAGTTACGAGCAGTACTTC. Its protein product is CASSLAGTGSYEQYF.

This clone was counted a single time. The chain joins TRBV5-6 to TRBJ2-3, with a tentative D call TRBD1 (5 bases). There are 16 residues in the CDR3. Germline CDR1 reads SGHDT; CDR2 reads YYEEEE. V was cut by 0 bases and J by 2 bases, with 13 bases left in between. CDR3 in amino acids: CASSLDLGQVTDTQYF. CDR3 coding DNA: TGTGCCAGCAGCTTGGATCTTGGACAAGTCACAGATACGCAGTATTTT.

The V call is TRBV30, the J call TRBJ2-3, with 14 bases lining up with TRBD2. V lost 5 bases and J lost 0; bases outside the gene matches: 7. The CDR3 length is 17 residues. CDR1 is GTSNPN, CDR2 SVGIG, per germline (reference sequence). The CDR3 loop reads CAWRTSGGYHSTDTQYF. The CDR3 DNA sequence: TGTGCCTGGCGGACTAGCGGGGGGTATCATAGCACAGATACGCAGTATTTT.

The chain links TRBV6-5 to TRBJ2-3, with 8 positions matching TRBD1. Looked up from germline, CDR1 is MNHEY and CDR2 is SVGAGI. The junction had 6 bases not matched to a gene; V was cut back by 4 bases and J by 6 bases. The CDR3 has 14 amino acids. CDR3 region: CASSSDRGRDTQYF. The CDR3 nucleotides are TGTGCCAGCAGTTCTGACAGGGGCCGGGATACGCAGTATTTT.

This clone appeared a few times. This rearrangement joins TRBV27 to TRBJ2-7; 10 positions agree with TRBD2. The V gene's germline CDR1 is MNHEY and CDR2 SMNVEV (reference sequence). J gave up 2 bases and V 2 bases, and 3 bases lay outside the gene matches. This CDR3 has 15 residues. The CDR3 nucleotides read TGTGCCAGCAGTTTACGTAGCGGGAGGACCTACGAGCAGTACTTC. This translates into CASSLRSGRTYEQYF.

This rearrangement joins TRBV27 to TRBJ2-7; 8 nucleotides align to TRBD1. This CDR3 has 16 amino acids. V lost 1 base and J lost 2; bases outside the gene matches: 7. Germline lookup yields CDR1 MNHEY and CDR2 SMNVEV (reference sequence). CDR3: CASSLFWTGSAYEQYF. The DNA for the CDR3 is TGTGCCAGCAGTTTATTCTGGACAGGGTCAGCCTACGAGCAGTACTTC.

The CDR3 bases are TGTGCCAGCAGTCACCCCTCACGGGGGATAACAGATACGCAGTATTTT. It codes for CASSHPSRGITDTQYF. V is TRBV3-1 (or the pseudogene TRBV3-2) and J is TRBJ2-3, with D perhaps matching TRBD2 (6 bases). The CDR3 covers 16 residues. Trimming cost V 6 bases and J 3 bases, with 19 bases left between them. The germline CDR1 and CDR2 sequences are LGHDT and YNNKEL (reference sequence).

The chain couples TRBV29-1 to TRBJ2-1, with TRBD2 matching 12 bases. The CDR3 totals 16 residues. Germline V CDR1 and CDR2: SQVTM, ANQGSEA. J was trimmed by 9 bases and V by 1 base; bases with no gene match: 10. The CDR3 loop reads CSVEGPLAGGRVEQFF. CDR3 nucleotide sequence: TGCAGCGTTGAAGGACCCCTAGCGGGGGGGCGGGTTGAGCAGTTCTTC.

The chain links TRBV7-8 to TRBJ1-1, with 8 bases matching TRBD1. The CDR3 runs 18 residues. Per germline, CDR1 SGHVS and CDR2 FQNEAQ. Trimming cost V 3 bases and J 8 bases; bases outside gene matches: 20. The CDR3, as DNA: TGTGCCAGCAGCTTGCCGACAGGGGAATGGGATAAGGTCCCCGAAGCTTTCTTT. Its translation is CASSLPTGEWDKVPEAFF.

This clone turned up a few times. CDR3 DNA: TGTGCCATCAGCTTACTGGGGGCTAGCGGGAGGCCGGCCTCCTACAATGAGCAGTTCTTC. Its protein product is CAISLLGASGRPASYNEQFF. The V call is TRBV10-3, the J call TRBJ2-1; 11 bases are a match to TRBD2. The CDR3 length is 20 residues. Unmatched junction bases numbered 16, after V lost 6 bases and J lost 0 bases. CDR1 is ENHRY and CDR2 is SYGVKD in the germline V gene.

The chain joins TRBV5-1 to TRBJ1-4, with 10 bases aligning to TRBD1. This CDR3 is 14 amino acids long. CDR1 SGHRS and CDR2 YFSETQ come from the germline V gene. J gave up 10 bases and V 4 bases, and 7 bases lay outside the gene matches. In nucleotides, the CDR3 is TGCGCCAGCAGCATGGGACAGGGGAGCGGAAAACTGTTTTTT. Protein sequence: CASSMGQGSGKLFF. The whole variable domain, filled in from reference TRBV5-1 and TRBJ1-4, reads KAGVTQTPRYLIKTRGQQVTLSCSPISGHRSVSWYQQTPGQGLQFLFEYFSETQRNKGNFPGRFSGRQFSNSRSEMNVSTLELGDSALYLCASSMGQGSGKLFFGSGTQLSVL.

The chain couples TRBV7-6 to TRBJ2-2; D possibly corresponds to TRBD2 (6 bases). The CDR3 has 15 residues. V was trimmed by 4 bases and J by 2 bases, leaving 11 bases between them. Per the germline V gene, CDR1 is SGHVS and CDR2 is FNYEAQ. The CDR3 loop is CASSWGLLNTGELFF. CDR3 in DNA: TGTGCCAGCAGCTGGGGACTTCTTAACACCGGGGAGCTGTTTTTT.